This TCR beta chain is drawn from a study of CD8+CD57+ T cells in acquired aplastic anemia listed by TCRdb under 2018. Concerning the study at large: A mean of roughly 3.2 ug of DNA, ranging from roughly 0.2 to 30 ug, was extracted from sorted CD4+ and CD8+ cells. A CD8+CD57+ expansion meant a frequency higher than the mean frequency seen in healthy subjects. Results and caveats for the whole study, not just this receptor: Roughly 30 CD8+ CDR3 sequences were found to be shared between patients and controls, but these sequences appeared to be highly expressed in patients and within the immunodominant clones of the patients. CD8+ Simpson's diversity did not differ significantly between patients and healthy controls (P=0.060).

Including cysteine and phenylalanine, the CDR3 has 15 amino acids. Left in the record is the CDR3 DNA by itself, 45 bases read in frame from the first base. For CDR1 and CDR2, the germline V gene (reference sequence) lists SEHNR and FQNEAQ. After removal of 0 bases from V and 4 bases from J, the junction retains 5 bases not matched to a gene. This clonotype was seen only a few times. Its antigen is not yet known. Base-call qualities are not available, and no considerably larger clone is one nucleotide away. The patients picked for sequencing were ones in whom flow cytometry had shown an expansion of CD8+CD57+ cells. Every patient had severe acquired aplastic anemia, diagnosed using the International Study of Aplastic Anemia and Agranulocytosis and Camitta criteria. At the time blood was sampled, none of the patients had received any therapy. In this study, sorted CD4+ and CD8+ T cells from the blood of healthy subjects and of severe aplastic anemia patients had their TCR repertoires deep-sequenced. Patients were enrolled in the USA under clinicaltrials.gov protocols 00001620, 01623167, 00001397, 00071045, 00081523 and 00961064. Ficoll-Paque density gradient centrifugation was used to isolate peripheral blood mononuclear cells. Before DNA extraction, CD4+ and CD8+ T cells were sorted by FACS or by magnetic beads.

Profiling of TCR beta VDJ combinations and CDR3 sequences used genomic DNA as the template. An Illumina HiSeq 2000 was used for TCR repertoire sequencing. In the source study's methods: TRBV/TRBJ rearrangement plots, CDR3 size and DJ length profiles, and Simpson's diversity index were used to assess repertoires. Whichever DNA sequence was most abundant in the deep sequencing data was defined as the immunodominant clone. CDR3 amino acid sequences were screened for sharing across subjects and compared with published repertoires and the VDJdb database. The public reads were reanalyzed by TCRdb: fastp trimming at Q25, MiXCR alignment, in-frame beta chains only. One record per CDR3 amino acid sequence lists the most common genes and DNA. It is TCRdb's table, rather than the study itself, that gives the V and J calls and clone size. Across this sample there are about 160,000 distinct CDR3 sequences, with about 64% seen only once. Approximately 48% of the sample lies in the top ten.

This TCR was sampled from a human donor with aplastic anemia. The chain was built from TRBV7-9 and TRBJ2-5; 7 middle bases align to TRBD2. Source material: sorted CD4+, CD8+, or CD8+CD57+ T cells (not recorded which) from PBMCs. For the CDR3, the sequence is CASSLAEIAGETQYF. In nucleotide form, the sequence is TGTGCCAGCAGCTTAGCGGAAATAGCGGGAGAGACCCAGTACTTC.